This T cell receptor beta chain was documented in a study of sequential checkpoint blockade in melanoma. In the study overall: Randomization was 1:1 between first-line nivolumab→ipilimumab and ipilimumab→nivolumab. Both treatment sequences were followed by maintenance nivolumab.

Germline CDR1 and CDR2: LGHNA and YSLEER. With 3 bases removed from V and 4 bases from J, the gap between germline ends came to 9 bases. This CDR3 contains 13 residues. The assay was immunoSEQ multiplex PCR, and TCRdb's table has in-frame clones only and misses some. The top ten clones hold 50% of a sample with under 9,000 clones, about 65% of them seen once. As to treatment: randomized to nivolumab then ipilimumab (arm A) or the reverse (arm B). DNA-damaging chemotherapy had not been given to any patient beforehand. Live CD3+CD8+ CD19− CD56− cells were sorted from PBMCs. The chain combines TRBV4-3 with TRBJ1-1; tentative D call: TRBD1 (5 bases). This clonotype was obtained from a human patient with melanoma. Some clones in this sample may be carry-over from other donors' samples. Sequencing was performed on CD8+ T cells sorted from blood (inferred from file names), taken from a patient given nivolumab and ipilimumab in sequence. The CDR3: CASSHGGSTEAFF. CDR3 DNA sequence: TGCGCCAGCAGCCACGGGGGGAGCACTGAAGCTTTCTTT.